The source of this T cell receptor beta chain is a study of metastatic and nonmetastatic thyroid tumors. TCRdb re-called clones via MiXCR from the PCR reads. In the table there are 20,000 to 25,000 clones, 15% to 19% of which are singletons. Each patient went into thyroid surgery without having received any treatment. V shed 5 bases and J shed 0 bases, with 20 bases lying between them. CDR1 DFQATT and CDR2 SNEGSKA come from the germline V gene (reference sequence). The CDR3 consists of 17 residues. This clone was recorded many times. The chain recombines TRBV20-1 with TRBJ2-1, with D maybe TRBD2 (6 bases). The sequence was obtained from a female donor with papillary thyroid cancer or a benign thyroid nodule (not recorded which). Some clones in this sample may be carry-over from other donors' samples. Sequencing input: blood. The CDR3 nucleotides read TGCAGTGCTTTTCGACTAGTCCGGGGGAGCTCCTACAATGAGCAGTTCTTC. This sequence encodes CSAFRLVRGSSYNEQFF.